These 25 T cell receptor beta chains came from one sample sequenced in a study of blood T cell repertoires in COVID-19 (dated by TCRdb to between 2020 and 2021). The library was built by means of the immunoSEQ multiplex PCR assay. TCRdb took this table from immuneACCESS and kept in-frame rearrangements with V and J called. Such tables lack part of the clones; where checked against another copy, unresolved V genes explain under half of the gap, and the rest is unexplained. The table for this sample lists 80,000 to 90,000 clones; about four fifths of them were counted only once. The top ten clones comprise more than 2% of the sample. The material sequenced was peripheral blood. Every receptor here comes from a woman aged 65 to 85 with acute or convalescent COVID-19.

The chain recombines TRBV16 with TRBJ1-5; 10 bases match TRBD1. CDR1 is KGHSY, CDR2 FQNENV, per germline. CDR3 size: 13 residues. The J segment lost 5 bases and the V segment lost 6 bases, leaving 1 base of the junction unmatched. The CDR3 nucleotides are TGTGCCAGCAGGACAGGGGGCGATCAGCCCCAGCATTTT. It encodes CASRTGGDQPQHF.

The rearrangement uses TRBV29-1 and TRBJ1-2; D may be TRBD1 (6 bases). Trimming took 4 bases from V and 8 from J, leaving 23 bases between them. CDR3 length equals 15 residues. Germline loops: CDR1 SQVTM, CDR2 ANQGSEA. The DNA of the CDR3 is TGCAGCGTTGGGGGGCTGGATGGTCCCCCGAAGGGCTACACCTTC. Translation gives CSVGGLDGPPKGYTF.

This chain uses TRBV29-1 with TRBJ1-2; weak D call: TRBD1 (6 bases). Germline V lookup: CDR1 SQVTM, CDR2 ANQGSEA. The CDR3 covers 11 residues. V lost 6 bases and J 9 bases, leaving 14 bases between the germline ends. CDR3 sequence reads: CSVNYRDRYTF. Written as DNA, the CDR3 is TGCAGCGTGAACTACAGGGATCGCTACACCTTC. Looking up the rest from reference TRBV29-1 and TRBJ1-2 gives the full variable domain: SAVISQKPSRDICQRGTSLTIQCQVDSQVTMMFWYRQQPGQSLTLIATANQGSEATYESGFVIDKFPISRPNLTFSTLTVSNMSPEDSSIYLCSVNYRDRYTFGSGTRLTVV.

The chain has TRBV18 and TRBJ2-5; possible D gene TRBD2, 6 bases. Trimming left V 2 bases short and J 3 bases short, with 13 bases between. This CDR3 is 15 amino acids long. Germline CDR1 is KGHSH and CDR2 is LQKENI. The CDR3, as DNA: TGTGCCAGCTCACCAATACTAGCTGAAAAAGAGACCCAGTACTTC. Residues: CASSPILAEKETQYF. Complete variable domain (other parts from reference TRBV18 and TRBJ2-5): NAGVMQNPRHLVRRRGQEARLRCSPMKGHSHVYWYRQLPEEGLKFMVYLQKENIIDESGMPKERFSAEFPKEGPSILRIQQVVRGDSAAYFCASSPILAEKETQYFGPGTRLLVL.

J is TRBJ1-1 and V is TRBV2; tentatively, D is TRBD1 (5 bases). Germline lookup yields CDR1 SNHLY and CDR2 FYNNEI. This CDR3 has 13 amino acids. V lost 7 bases and J 4 bases, leaving 13 bases between the germline ends. The CDR3 sequence: CASTAEGSTEAFF. The CDR3 DNA is TGTGCCAGCACCGCGGAGGGGTCCACTGAAGCTTTCTTT.

V usage is TRBV28 and J usage is TRBJ1-1, with 7 bases fitting TRBD1. Germline V gene data show CDR1 as MDHEN and CDR2 as SYDVKM. The CDR3 totals 14 residues. V was clipped by 7 bases and J by 7 bases; unmatched bases: 12. As DNA, the CDR3 is TGTGCCAGCAAGGGGGCGCCGGGTCGCCTTGAAGCTTTCTTT. It codes for CASKGAPGRLEAFF.

This rearrangement joins TRBV30 to TRBJ1-3, with D tentatively TRBD1 (5 bases). The CDR3 runs 13 residues. Germline CDR1 reads GTSNPN; CDR2 reads SVGIG (reference sequence). CDR3 coding DNA: TGTGGCTCAACAGGCAATAATGGAAACACCATATATTTT. This codes for CGSTGNNGNTIYF.

The V call is TRBV27, the J call TRBJ2-7; 9 bases are shared with TRBD1. CDR3 size: 15 residues. The ends lost 6 bases at V and 0 bases at J; junction bases unmatched: 6. The germline gives CDR1 MNHEY, CDR2 SMNVEV (reference sequence). Here the CDR3 reads CASRPRTGDSYEQYF. Written as DNA, the CDR3 is TGTGCCAGCAGACCTAGGACAGGGGACTCCTACGAGCAGTACTTC.

The chain employs TRBV7-8 and TRBJ1-4; D is unresolved. V was shortened by 6 bases and J by 8 bases, with 19 bases between the two germline ends. This CDR3 contains 15 residues. Germline CDR1 SGHVS, CDR2 FQNEAQ. Here the CDR3 DNA reads TGTGCCAGCAGATCTTACATAACCGGAGAGGAAAAACTGTTTTTT. Translated, it gives CASRSYITGEEKLFF.

A few counts support this clone. The sample has other DNA sequences that encode this CDR3 too. This chain connects TRBV2 to TRBJ1-1; a possible D gene is TRBD1 (6 bases). The CDR3 has 13 residues. Trimming stripped 4 bases from V and 1 base from J, with 7 bases between. Germline V gives CDR1 SNHLY, CDR2 FYNNEI. The CDR3 DNA sequence: TGTGCCAGCAGTGGACAGGAGAACACTGAAGCTTTCTTT. This translates into CASSGQENTEAFF.

This chain links TRBV1 with TRBJ2-1; the table calls TRBD2, which could not be checked here. TRBV1 is a listed pseudogene. This CDR3 has 20 residues. CDR3 protein: CTSSQDFKRRAGPTTDEQFF. CDR3 nucleotides: TGCACCAGCAGCCAAGACTTTAAGCGACGGGCGGGGCCAACCACGGATGAGCAGTTCTTC.

This clone has more than one count but fewer than ten. This chain connects TRBV5-8 to TRBJ2-2; a possible D gene is TRBD1 (5 bases). This CDR3 has 15 residues. CDR1 and CDR2 (germline): SGHTS, YDEGEE. V lost 4 bases and J 4 bases, leaving 14 bases between the germline ends. CDR3 in amino acids: CASSLIGHRTGELFF. For the CDR3, the DNA is TGTGCCAGCAGCCTGATTGGACACCGCACCGGGGAGCTGTTTTTT.

The chain links TRBV3-1 (or the pseudogene TRBV3-2) to TRBJ1-5; unclear D gene. Germline CDR1 is LGHDT and CDR2 is YNNKEL (reference sequence). V gave up 3 bases and J gave up 3 bases, with 9 bases separating them. This CDR3 is 14 amino acids long. The chain's CDR3 is CASSHDGNNQPQHF. For the CDR3, the DNA is TGTGCCAGCAGCCATGACGGGAACAATCAGCCCCAGCATTTT.

This clone was counted a single time. This rearrangement joins TRBV11-2 to TRBJ1-6, with 9 bases lining up with TRBD1. This CDR3 is 16 amino acids long. J gave up 2 bases and V 4 bases, and 3 bases lay outside the gene matches. Looked up from germline, CDR1 is SGHAT and CDR2 is FQNNGV. CDR3 in DNA: TGTGCCAGCAGCTGGGACAGGGTCGCCTATAATTCACCCCTCCACTTT. It translates to CASSWDRVAYNSPLHF.

This chain uses TRBV7-2 with TRBJ1-2, with 7 positions matching TRBD1. Trimming took 1 base from V and 4 from J; bases not matched to a gene: 6. Germline CDR1 is SGHTA and CDR2 is FQGNSA. This CDR3 contains 15 residues. CDR3 in DNA: TGTGCCAGCAGCTTAGAGCCGACAGGGACCTATGGCTACACCTTC. It codes for CASSLEPTGTYGYTF.

The chain employs TRBV4-1 and TRBJ1-4, with a weak D call TRBD1 (5 bases). V was trimmed by 4 bases and J by 3 bases, leaving 15 bases between them. The length of the CDR3 is 16 residues. CDR1 and CDR2 from the germline V gene are MGHRA and YSYEKL. CDR3 bases: TGCGCCAGCAGCCTGGTAACAGGTACGGCTAATGAAAAACTGTTTTTT. Translated, it gives CASSLVTGTANEKLFF.

The table lists this clone with a count of one. This chain uses TRBV19 with TRBJ1-5; weak D call: TRBD1 (6 bases). Between the trimmed V and J ends, which lost 1 base and 7 bases, there was a span of 17 bases. The germline gives CDR1 LNHDA, CDR2 SQIVND (reference sequence). The CDR3 sequence is 16 residues long. In DNA, the CDR3 is TGTGCCAGTAGTATAGGGTCACAGGGAGTAGTACAGCCCCAGCATTTT. Translated: CASSIGSQGVVQPQHF.

The rearrangement uses TRBV4-1 and TRBJ1-6; D is possibly TRBD1 (5 bases). Per the germline V gene, CDR1 is MGHRA and CDR2 is YSYEKL. The CDR3 extends over 18 amino acids. V lost 0 bases and J 6 bases, leaving 18 bases between the germline ends. This CDR3 is CASSQDGSGLSVNSPLHF. The CDR3 nucleotides read TGCGCCAGCAGCCAAGATGGATCGGGACTAAGCGTTAATTCACCCCTCCACTTT.

This clone was seen a single time. The rearrangement uses TRBV6-2 or TRBV6-3 and TRBJ1-5; tentative D call: TRBD1 (6 bases). Germline V lookup: CDR1 MNHEY, CDR2 SVGEGT. There are 15 residues in the CDR3. Trimming removed 4 bases from V and 6 bases from J, with 16 bases in between. CDR3 amino acids: CASSWGPVSGQPQHF. As DNA, the CDR3 is TGTGCCAGCAGTTGGGGGCCTGTATCGGGTCAGCCCCAGCATTTT.

This sequence joins TRBV11-2 and TRBJ1-6, with a possible D match to TRBD1 (6 bases). The V end was cut by 4 bases, the J end by 10 bases, with 14 bases between. This CDR3 is built from 14 residues. Looked up from germline, CDR1 is SGHAT and CDR2 is FQNNGV. The DNA for the CDR3 is TGTGCCAGCAGCTCAGGGACAATCCAATCACCCCTCCACTTT. Residues: CASSSGTIQSPLHF.

The V gene is TRBV5-1, the J gene TRBJ2-3; 7 nucleotides line up with TRBD2. Per germline, CDR1 SGHRS and CDR2 YFSETQ. V lost 2 bases and J lost 2; bases outside the gene matches: 5. The CDR3 extends over 15 amino acids. CDR3 amino acids: CASSFYSGDTDTQYF. The CDR3 bases are TGCGCCAGCAGCTTCTACAGCGGGGACACAGATACGCAGTATTTT.

J is TRBJ1-2 and V is TRBV10-3; no definite D call. The germline gives CDR1 ENHRY, CDR2 SYGVKD. CDR3 length: 15 amino acids. Trimming removed 0 bases from V and 4 bases from J, with 12 bases in between. In DNA, the CDR3 is TGTGCCATCAGTGAGTCGGTGGCTCCGGGCTATGGCTACACCTTC. This codes for CAISESVAPGYGYTF.

The chain employs TRBV28 and TRBJ2-1; 9 nucleotides line up with TRBD1. Looked up from germline, CDR1 is MDHEN and CDR2 is SYDVKM. J lost 8 bases, V lost 3 bases, and 2 bases had no gene match. This CDR3 spans 13 amino acids. The CDR3 DNA reads as TGTGCCAGCAGTTTGCGGACAGGGGATGAGCAGTTCTTC. Translation: CASSLRTGDEQFF.

The rearrangement uses TRBV11-2 and TRBJ2-1, with 10 bases identical to TRBD2. With V trimmed by 1 base and J by 4 bases, 4 bases remained unmatched. CDR1 is SGHAT, CDR2 FQNNGV, per germline. The CDR3 loop spans 16 amino acids. The CDR3 nucleotides read TGTGCCAGCAGCTTAGTAAGCGGGGGGGCGTACAATGAGCAGTTCTTC. This sequence encodes CASSLVSGGAYNEQFF.

The V call is TRBV27, the J call TRBJ2-7, with TRBD1 identical over 7 bases. Germline-derived CDR1 and CDR2 are MNHEY and SMNVEV (reference sequence). V lost 7 bases, J lost 0 bases, and 6 bases stayed unmatched. This CDR3 contains 14 residues. The CDR3, as DNA: TGTGCCAGCAAGCGACAGGGAAACTCCTACGAGCAGTACTTC. Protein: CASKRQGNSYEQYF.